This T cell receptor beta chain comes out of a study of blood T cells in healthy people across ages. General study points: Researchers judged that diversity estimates from one million T cells fell short of true values.

A sample-barcoded 5' primer and a J-beta primer mix were used in a second PCR of roughly 7 to 11 cycles. MiXCR, run by TCRdb on the 5' RACE reads, gives a single entry per CDR3 protein. This table has 380,000 or so distinct CDR3 sequences, roughly half appearing once. Germline CDR1 is SGHRS and CDR2 is YFSETQ. The CDR3 spans 16 residues. With 3 bases removed from V and 8 bases from J, the gap between germline ends came to 23 bases. On this clonotype itself: Its antigen is undetermined.

The J gene is TRBJ1-2, the V gene TRBV5-1; the D gene is possibly TRBD1 (6 bases). The specimen was blood. The receptor's source is a man aged 55-75 years in good health. The CDR3 protein is CASSWTQTGSLGGYTF. In nucleotides, the CDR3 is TGCGCCAGCAGCTGGACTCAGACAGGAAGCTTAGGAGGCTACACCTTC. Based on the CDR3 plus reference TRBV5-1 and TRBJ1-2, the full variable domain is KAGVTQTPRYLIKTRGQQVTLSCSPISGHRSVSWYQQTPGQGLQFLFEYFSETQRNKGNFPGRFSGRQFSNSRSEMNVSTLELGDSALYLCASSWTQTGSLGGYTFGSGTRLTVV.